The present entry profiles one T cell receptor beta chain with its context. This sample was included in a study of blood T cell repertoires in COVID-19. Overall study: Samples taken during acute and convalescent COVID-19 were collected in the United States, Italy and Spain.

Under the authors' procedure: Reference gene primer amplification yielded estimated nucleated cell counts. Here immunoSEQ multiplex PCR was the method, and the copy in TCRdb shows in-frame clones only, minus some. Clone size and the V and J calls come from that table; the DNA yielded D and trimming. The top ten clones hold about 2.1% of a sample with roughly 280,000 clones, less than 90% of them seen once. The sample was peripheral blood. This clonotype was obtained from a man aged 25 to 40 with active or convalescent COVID-19.

For the CDR3, the DNA is TGCAGCGTTGAAGCGGGAAGACGCGGGGGGCTTGAAAAACTGTTTTTT. Residues: CSVEAGRRGGLEKLFF. The J gene is TRBJ1-4, the V gene TRBV29-1, with D perhaps TRBD1 (6 bases). Deletions cut 1 base from V and 7 bases from J, with 19 bases between. This CDR3 is 16 amino acids long. Germline V CDR1 and CDR2: SQVTM, ANQGSEA.